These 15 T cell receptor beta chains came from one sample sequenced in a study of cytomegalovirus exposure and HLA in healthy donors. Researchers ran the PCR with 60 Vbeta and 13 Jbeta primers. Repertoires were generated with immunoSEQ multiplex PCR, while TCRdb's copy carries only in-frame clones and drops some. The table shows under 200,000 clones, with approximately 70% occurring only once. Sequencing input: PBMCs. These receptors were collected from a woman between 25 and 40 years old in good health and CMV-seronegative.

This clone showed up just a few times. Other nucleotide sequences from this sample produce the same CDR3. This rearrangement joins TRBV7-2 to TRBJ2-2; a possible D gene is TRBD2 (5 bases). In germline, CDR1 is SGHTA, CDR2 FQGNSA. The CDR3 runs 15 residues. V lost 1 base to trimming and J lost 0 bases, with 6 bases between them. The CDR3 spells CASSLGGSNTGELFF. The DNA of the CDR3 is TGTGCCAGCAGCTTAGGAGGGTCGAACACCGGGGAGCTGTTTTTT.

The CDR3 DNA reads as TGTGCCAGCAGCCAAACGGGACAGGGAATTTTTGGAAACACCATATATTTT. Its translation: CASSQTGQGIFGNTIYF. J is TRBJ1-3 and V is TRBV7-8, with TRBD1 matching over 9 bases. Germline V lookup: CDR1 SGHVS, CDR2 FQNEAQ. V shed 5 bases, J shed 3 bases, and the junction held 11 bases outside the gene matches. This CDR3 has 17 amino acids.

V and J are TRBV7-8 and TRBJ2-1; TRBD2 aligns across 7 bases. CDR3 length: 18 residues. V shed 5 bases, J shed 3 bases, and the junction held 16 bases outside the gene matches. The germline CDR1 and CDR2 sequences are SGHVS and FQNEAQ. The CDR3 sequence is CASSPVEMGRGSYNEQFF. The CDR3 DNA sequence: TGTGCCAGCAGCCCGGTAGAGATGGGGCGGGGGAGCTACAATGAGCAGTTCTTC. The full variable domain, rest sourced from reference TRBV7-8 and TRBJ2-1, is GAGVSQSPRYKVAKRGQDVALRCDPISGHVSLFWYQQALGQGPEFLTYFQNEAQLDKSGLPSDRFFAERPEGSVSTLKIQRTQQEDSAVYLCASSPVEMGRGSYNEQFFGPGTRLTVL.

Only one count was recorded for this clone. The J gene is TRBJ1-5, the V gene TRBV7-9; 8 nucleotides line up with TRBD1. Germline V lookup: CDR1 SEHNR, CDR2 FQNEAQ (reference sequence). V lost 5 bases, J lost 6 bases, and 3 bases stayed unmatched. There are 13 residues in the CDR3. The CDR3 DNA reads TGTGCCAGCAGCCTGACAGGGGTTCAGCCCCAGCATTTT. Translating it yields CASSLTGVQPQHF.

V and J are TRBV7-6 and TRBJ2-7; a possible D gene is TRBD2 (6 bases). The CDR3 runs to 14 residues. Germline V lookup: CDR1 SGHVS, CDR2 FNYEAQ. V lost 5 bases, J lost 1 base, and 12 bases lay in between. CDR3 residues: CASSPRGTSYEQYF. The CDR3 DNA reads TGTGCCAGCAGCCCACGGGGGACTTCCTACGAGCAGTACTTC.

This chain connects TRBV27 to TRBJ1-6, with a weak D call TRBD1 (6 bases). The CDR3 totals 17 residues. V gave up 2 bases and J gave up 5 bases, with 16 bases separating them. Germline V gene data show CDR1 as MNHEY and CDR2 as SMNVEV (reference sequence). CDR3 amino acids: CASSLTGNRADNSPLHF. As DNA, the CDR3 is TGTGCCAGCAGTTTAACGGGGAACAGGGCTGATAATTCACCCCTCCACTTT.

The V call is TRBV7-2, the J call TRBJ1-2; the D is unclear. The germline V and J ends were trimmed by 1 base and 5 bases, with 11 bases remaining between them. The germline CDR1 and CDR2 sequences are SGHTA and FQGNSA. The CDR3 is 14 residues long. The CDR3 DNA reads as TGTGCCAGCAGCTTAGTTGAGGGAGGGTATGGCTACACCTTC. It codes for CASSLVEGGYGYTF.

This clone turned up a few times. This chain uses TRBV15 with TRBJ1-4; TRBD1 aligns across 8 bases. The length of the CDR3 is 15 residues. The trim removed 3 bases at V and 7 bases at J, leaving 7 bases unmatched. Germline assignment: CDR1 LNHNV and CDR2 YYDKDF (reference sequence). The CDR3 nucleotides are TGTGCCACCAGCAGTCGGACAGGGCCGGGTGAAAAACTGTTTTTT. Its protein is CATSSRTGPGEKLFF.

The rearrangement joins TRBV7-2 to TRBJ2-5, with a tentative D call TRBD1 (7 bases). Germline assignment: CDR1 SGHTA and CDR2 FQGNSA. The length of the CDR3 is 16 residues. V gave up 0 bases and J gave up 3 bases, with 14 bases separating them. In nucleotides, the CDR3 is TGTGCCAGCAGCTTAGCGCGGGACAGCAGAGAAGAGACCCAGTACTTC. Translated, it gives CASSLARDSREETQYF.

CDR3 amino acids: CASSPTFLGGKRTEAFF. The DNA of the CDR3 is TGTGCCAGTAGTCCCACATTTCTTGGGGGCAAGAGGACTGAAGCTTTCTTT. The chain has TRBV19 and TRBJ1-1, with TRBD1 as a possible D gene (6 bases). Germline CDR1 and CDR2: LNHDA and SQIVND (reference sequence). The CDR3 totals 17 residues. The V and J ends lost 5 bases and 5 bases respectively, with 24 bases between them.

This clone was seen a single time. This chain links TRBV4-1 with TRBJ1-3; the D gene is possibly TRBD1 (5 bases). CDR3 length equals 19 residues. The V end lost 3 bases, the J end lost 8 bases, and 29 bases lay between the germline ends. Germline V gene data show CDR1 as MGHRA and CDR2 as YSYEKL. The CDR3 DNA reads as TGCGCCAGCAGCCACATCCTTCCCCTTGTGGGGCCGCGGGGATACACCATATATTTT. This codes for CASSHILPLVGPRGYTIYF.

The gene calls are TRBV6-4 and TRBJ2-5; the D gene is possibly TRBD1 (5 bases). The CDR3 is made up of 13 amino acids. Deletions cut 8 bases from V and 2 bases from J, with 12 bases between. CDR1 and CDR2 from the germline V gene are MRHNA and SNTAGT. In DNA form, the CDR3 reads TGTGCCAGCGCAAAGGACAAACAAGAGACCCAGTACTTC. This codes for CASAKDKQETQYF.

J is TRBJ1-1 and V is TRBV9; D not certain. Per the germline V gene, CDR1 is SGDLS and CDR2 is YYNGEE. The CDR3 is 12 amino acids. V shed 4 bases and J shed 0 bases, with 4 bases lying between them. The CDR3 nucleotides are TGTGCCAGCAGCCCCATGAACACTGAAGCTTTCTTT. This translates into CASSPMNTEAFF.

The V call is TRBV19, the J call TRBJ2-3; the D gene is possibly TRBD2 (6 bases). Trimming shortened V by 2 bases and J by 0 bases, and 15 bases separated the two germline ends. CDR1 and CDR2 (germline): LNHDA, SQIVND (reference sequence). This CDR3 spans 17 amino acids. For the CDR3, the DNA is TGTGCCAGTAGTATAAACCCCGGGAGTTATAGCACAGATACGCAGTATTTT. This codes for CASSINPGSYSTDTQYF.

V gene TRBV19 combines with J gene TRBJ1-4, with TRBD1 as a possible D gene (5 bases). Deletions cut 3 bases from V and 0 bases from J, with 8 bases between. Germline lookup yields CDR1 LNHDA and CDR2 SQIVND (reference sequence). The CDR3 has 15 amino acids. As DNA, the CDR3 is TGTGCCAGTAGTATTGGAGGGGCAACTAATGAAAAACTGTTTTTT. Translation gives CASSIGGATNEKLFF.